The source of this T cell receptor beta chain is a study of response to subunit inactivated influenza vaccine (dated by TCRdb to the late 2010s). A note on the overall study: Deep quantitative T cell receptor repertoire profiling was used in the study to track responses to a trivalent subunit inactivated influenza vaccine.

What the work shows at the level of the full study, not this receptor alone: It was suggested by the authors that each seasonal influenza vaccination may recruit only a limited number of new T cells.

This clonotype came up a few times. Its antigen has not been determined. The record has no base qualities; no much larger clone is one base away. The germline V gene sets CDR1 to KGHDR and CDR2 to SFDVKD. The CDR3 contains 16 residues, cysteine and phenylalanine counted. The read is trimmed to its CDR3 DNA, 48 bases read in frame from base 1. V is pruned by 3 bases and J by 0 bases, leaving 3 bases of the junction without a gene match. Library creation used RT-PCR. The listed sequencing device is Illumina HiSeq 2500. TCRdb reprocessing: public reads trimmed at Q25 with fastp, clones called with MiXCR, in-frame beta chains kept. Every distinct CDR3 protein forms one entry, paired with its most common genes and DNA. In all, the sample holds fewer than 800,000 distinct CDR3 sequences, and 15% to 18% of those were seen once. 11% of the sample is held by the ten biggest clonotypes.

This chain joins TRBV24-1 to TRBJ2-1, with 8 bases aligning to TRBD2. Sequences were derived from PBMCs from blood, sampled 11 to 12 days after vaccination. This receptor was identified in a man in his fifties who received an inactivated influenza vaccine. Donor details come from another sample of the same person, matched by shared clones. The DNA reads TGTGCCACCAGTGATCTAAGCGGGAGCTCCTACAATGAGCAGTTCTTC. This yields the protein CATSDLSGSSYNEQFF.